This record covers a single T cell receptor (beta chain). These data belong to a study of blood T cell repertoires in COVID-19. Assay: immunoSEQ multiplex PCR; the TCRdb copy retains only in-frame clones and omits some. Counted here are about 170,000 clones, 70% to 85% occurring once; the ten biggest clones make up 1% to 1.5%. This receptor was obtained from a man in his 60s who had recovered from COVID-19. Sequencing was performed on peripheral blood.

This CDR3 reads CASSGQGAVNYGYTF. As DNA, the CDR3 is TGTGCCAGTAGCGGACAGGGGGCCGTTAACTATGGCTACACCTTC. V and J are TRBV19 and TRBJ1-2; 11 nucleotides agree with TRBD1. J was trimmed by 1 base and V by 6 bases; bases with no gene match: 4. The CDR3 covers 15 residues. The germline gives CDR1 LNHDA, CDR2 SQIVND (reference sequence).